The entry that follows covers one T cell receptor (beta chain) sequence. V was trimmed by 5 bases and J by 5 bases, leaving 9 bases between them. Germline lookup yields CDR1 LNHDA and CDR2 SQIVND (reference sequence). The CDR3 runs 12 residues. The data were taken from a study of control samples from healthy donors and cancer patients. The protocol was immunoSEQ multiplex PCR, while the TCRdb copy is restricted to in-frame clones and leaves out a portion. The data show some 140,000 clones, about nine tenths seen once. The clonotype originates from a man aged 25-40 years in good health. The sample was blood. V usage is TRBV19 and J usage is TRBJ1-2; D not resolved. For the CDR3, the DNA is TGTGCCAGTAGTTTAGGAGATTATGGCTACACCTTC. Its protein is CASSLGDYGYTF.